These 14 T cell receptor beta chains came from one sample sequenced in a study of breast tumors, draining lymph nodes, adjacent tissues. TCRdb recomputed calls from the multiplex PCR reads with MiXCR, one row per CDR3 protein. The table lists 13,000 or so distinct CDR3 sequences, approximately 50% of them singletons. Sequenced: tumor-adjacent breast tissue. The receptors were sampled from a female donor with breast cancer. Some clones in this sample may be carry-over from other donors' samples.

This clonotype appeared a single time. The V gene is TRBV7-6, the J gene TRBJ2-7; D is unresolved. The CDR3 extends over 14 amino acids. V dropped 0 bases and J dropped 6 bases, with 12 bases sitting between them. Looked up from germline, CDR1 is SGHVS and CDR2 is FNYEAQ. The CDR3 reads CASSLASRFGEQYF. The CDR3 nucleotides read TGTGCCAGCAGCTTAGCGTCCAGATTTGGCGAGCAGTACTTC.

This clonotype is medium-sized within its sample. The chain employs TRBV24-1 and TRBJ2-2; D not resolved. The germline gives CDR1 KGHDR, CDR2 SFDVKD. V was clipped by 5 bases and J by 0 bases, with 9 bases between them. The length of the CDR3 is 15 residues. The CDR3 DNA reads TGTGCCACCAGTGTTGCCAGCGCGAACACCGGGGAGCTGTTTTTT. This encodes CATSVASANTGELFF.

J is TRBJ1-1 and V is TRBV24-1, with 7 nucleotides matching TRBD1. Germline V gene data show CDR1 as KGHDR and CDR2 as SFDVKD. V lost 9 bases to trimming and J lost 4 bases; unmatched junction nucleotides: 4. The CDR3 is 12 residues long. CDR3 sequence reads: CATQGDGTEAFF. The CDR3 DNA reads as TGTGCCACCCAGGGGGACGGCACTGAAGCTTTCTTT.

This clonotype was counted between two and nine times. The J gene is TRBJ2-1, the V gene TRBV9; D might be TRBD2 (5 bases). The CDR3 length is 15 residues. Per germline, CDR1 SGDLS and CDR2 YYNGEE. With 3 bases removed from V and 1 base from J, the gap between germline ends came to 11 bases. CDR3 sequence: CASSAAPGSYNEQFF. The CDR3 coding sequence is TGTGCCAGCAGCGCCGCCCCGGGGTCCTACAATGAGCAGTTCTTC.

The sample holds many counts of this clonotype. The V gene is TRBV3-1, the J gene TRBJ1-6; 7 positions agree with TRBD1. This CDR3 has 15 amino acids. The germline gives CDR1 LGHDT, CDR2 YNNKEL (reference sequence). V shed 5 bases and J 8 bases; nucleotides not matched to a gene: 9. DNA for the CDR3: TGTGCCAGCAGCGGACGACAGGGTATGCATTCACCCCTCCACTTT. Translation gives CASSGRQGMHSPLHF.

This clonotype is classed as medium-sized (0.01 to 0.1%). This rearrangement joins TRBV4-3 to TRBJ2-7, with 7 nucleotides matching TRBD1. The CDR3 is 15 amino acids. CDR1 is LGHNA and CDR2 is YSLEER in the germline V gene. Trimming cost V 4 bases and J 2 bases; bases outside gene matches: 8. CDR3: CASSPYRDSPYEQYF. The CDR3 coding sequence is TGCGCCAGCAGCCCGTATCGGGACAGTCCCTACGAGCAGTACTTC.

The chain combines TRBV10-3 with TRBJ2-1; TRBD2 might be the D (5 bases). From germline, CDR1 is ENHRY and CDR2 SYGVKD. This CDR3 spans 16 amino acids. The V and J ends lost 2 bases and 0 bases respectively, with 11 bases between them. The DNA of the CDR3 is TGTGCCATCAGTGAGCCACTAACTAGCTCCTACAATGAGCAGTTCTTC. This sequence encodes CAISEPLTSSYNEQFF.

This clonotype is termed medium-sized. CDR3 protein: CASSMLGSGAKNIQYF. CDR3 nucleotide sequence: TGTGCCAGTAGTATGTTAGGGTCAGGGGCTAAAAACATTCAGTACTTC. The chain combines TRBV19 with TRBJ2-4; D possibly corresponds to TRBD1 (6 bases). The V gene's germline CDR1 is LNHDA and CDR2 SQIVND (reference sequence). The V gene lost 3 bases and the J gene lost 4 bases, with 16 bases spanning the gap. The CDR3 is 16 amino acids.

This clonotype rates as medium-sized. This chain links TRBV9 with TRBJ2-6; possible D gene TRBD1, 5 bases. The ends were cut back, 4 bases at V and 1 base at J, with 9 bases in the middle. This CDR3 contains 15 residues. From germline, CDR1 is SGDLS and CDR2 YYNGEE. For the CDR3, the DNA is TGTGCCAGCAGCTCTCAGGGTTCTGGGGCCAACGTCCTGACTTTC. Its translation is CASSSQGSGANVLTF.

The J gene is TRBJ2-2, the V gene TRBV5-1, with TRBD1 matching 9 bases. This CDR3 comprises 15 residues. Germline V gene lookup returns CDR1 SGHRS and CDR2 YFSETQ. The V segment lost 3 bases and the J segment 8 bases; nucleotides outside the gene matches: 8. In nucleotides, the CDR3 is TGCGCCAGCAGCTCGGGACAGGGAGGAACTGGGGAGCTGTTTTTT. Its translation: CASSSGQGGTGELFF.

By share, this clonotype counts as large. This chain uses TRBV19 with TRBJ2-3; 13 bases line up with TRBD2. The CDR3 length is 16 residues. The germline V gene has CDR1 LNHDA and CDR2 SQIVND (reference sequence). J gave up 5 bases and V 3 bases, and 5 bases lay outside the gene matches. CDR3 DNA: TGTGCCAGTAGTATTGGACTAGCGGGAGAGGGAGATACGCAGTATTTT. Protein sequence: CASSIGLAGEGDTQYF.

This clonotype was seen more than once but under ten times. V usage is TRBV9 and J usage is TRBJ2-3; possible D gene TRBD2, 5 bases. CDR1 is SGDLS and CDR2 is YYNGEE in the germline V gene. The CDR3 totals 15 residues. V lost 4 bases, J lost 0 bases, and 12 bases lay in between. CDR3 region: CASSTGRASTDTQYF. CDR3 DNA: TGTGCCAGCAGCACCGGGCGGGCAAGCACAGATACGCAGTATTTT.

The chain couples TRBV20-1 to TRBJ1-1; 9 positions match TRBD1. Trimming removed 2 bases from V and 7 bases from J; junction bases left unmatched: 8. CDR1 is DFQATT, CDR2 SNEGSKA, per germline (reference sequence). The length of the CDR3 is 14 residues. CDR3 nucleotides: TGCAGTGCTAGACCCGGGACAGGGAGCGGTGAAGCTTTCTTT. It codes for CSARPGTGSGEAFF.

The CDR3, as DNA: TGTGCCAGCAGTGGGGCAGATACGCAGTATTTT. The encoded protein is CASSGADTQYF. The gene calls are TRBV6-5 and TRBJ2-3; D ambiguous. V was trimmed by 5 bases and J by 4 bases, leaving 4 bases between them. Germline V gene lookup returns CDR1 MNHEY and CDR2 SVGAGI. There are 11 residues in the CDR3.